This entry lists 27 T cell receptor beta chains sequenced from one sample in a study of T cells after yellow fever vaccination. TCRdb re-called the 5' RACE reads through MiXCR, storing one row per CDR3 protein. Of 200,000 to 250,000 distinct CDR3 sequences in the sample, 6.9% were seen once. Material: CD4+ T cells sorted from PBMCs, obtained 15 days after the yellow fever booster vaccination. The origin of the receptors is a man aged 25 to 40 who received the YFV17D yellow fever vaccine.

The sample holds many counts of this clonotype. The chain employs TRBV18 and TRBJ2-5; 7 bases fit TRBD2. The CDR3 has 14 amino acids. The germline V gene encodes CDR1 KGHSH and CDR2 LQKENI. V dropped 2 bases and J dropped 4; count of bases not matched to a gene: 4. CDR3 in amino acids: CASSPSTGGETQYF. In DNA, the CDR3 is TGTGCCAGCTCACCATCGACGGGAGGAGAGACCCAGTACTTC.

This clonotype was seen repeatedly, ten times or more. The gene calls are TRBV6-2 or TRBV6-3 and TRBJ2-1, with unresolved D. The germline gives CDR1 MNHEY, CDR2 SVGEGT. Trimming left V 6 bases short and J 7 bases short, with 16 bases between. The CDR3 consists of 14 residues. CDR3 region: CASSRPLGKNEQFF. The CDR3 bases are TGTGCCAGCAGCCGACCCTTGGGAAAAAATGAGCAGTTCTTC.

There are a few counts of this clonotype. The V and J genes are TRBV4-3 and TRBJ1-2; 10 bases are shared with TRBD1. J gave up 6 bases and V 0 bases, and 4 bases lay outside the gene matches. In germline, CDR1 is LGHNA, CDR2 YSLEER. CDR3 size: 15 residues. The CDR3 region is CASSQDGTGAHGYTF. In DNA form, the CDR3 reads TGCGCCAGCAGCCAAGACGGGACAGGGGCTCATGGCTACACCTTC.

This clonotype was counted at least ten times. The J gene is TRBJ2-1, the V gene TRBV6-1, with D tentatively TRBD2 (5 bases). CDR1 is MNHNS and CDR2 is SASEGT in the germline V gene. The CDR3 is 14 amino acids. Between the trimmed V and J ends, which lost 8 bases and 1 base, there was a span of 12 bases. As DNA, the CDR3 is TGTGCCAGCGGAGAACTAGATTCCTACAATGAGCAGTTCTTC. It translates to CASGELDSYNEQFF.

This clonotype was counted at least ten times. The chain couples TRBV15 to TRBJ2-2; a weak D match, TRBD2 (5 bases). Germline lookup yields CDR1 LNHNV and CDR2 YYDKDF (reference sequence). CDR3 length equals 16 residues. Trimming stripped 5 bases from V and 4 bases from J, with 17 bases between. The CDR3 loop reads CATSDLPAESTGELFF. In nucleotides, the CDR3 is TGTGCCACCAGCGACCTCCCAGCGGAGTCCACCGGGGAGCTGTTTTTT.

This sequence joins TRBV20-1 and TRBJ2-3, with D perhaps given as TRBD1 or TRBD2 (5 bases each). CDR3 length equals 13 residues. Between the trimmed V and J ends, which lost 6 bases and 2 bases, there was a span of 12 bases. CDR1 and CDR2 from the germline V gene are DFQATT and SNEGSKA (reference sequence). CDR3 sequence: CSAWGTTTDTQYF. The CDR3 DNA sequence: TGCAGTGCCTGGGGGACCACCACAGATACGCAGTATTTT.

CDR3 protein: CAGDAQSRGGYTF. For the CDR3, the DNA is TGTGCCGGGGACGCGCAGTCTCGGGGCGGCTACACCTTC. This chain joins TRBV2 and TRBJ1-2, with D possibly being TRBD1 (5 bases). The CDR3 runs 13 residues. Germline CDR1 is SNHLY and CDR2 is FYNNEI. The ends were cut back, 11 bases at V and 8 bases at J, with 21 bases in the middle.

This sequence joins TRBV29-1 and TRBJ2-3, with D uncertain. CDR3 length: 12 amino acids. The V end was cut by 2 bases, the J end by 3 bases, with 6 bases between. Germline lookup yields CDR1 SQVTM and CDR2 ANQGSEA. This CDR3 is CSVEPMTDTQYF. The CDR3 DNA is TGCAGCGTTGAACCGATGACAGATACGCAGTATTTT.

The gene calls are TRBV14 and TRBJ2-1, with TRBD2 matching over 7 bases. Losses at the gene ends were 1 base for V and 4 bases for J; bases not matched to a gene: 4. The CDR3 is 15 residues long. Germline assignment: CDR1 SGHDN and CDR2 FVKESK. The CDR3 protein is CASSQALAPYNEQFF. The DNA of the CDR3 is TGTGCCAGCAGCCAAGCACTAGCGCCTTACAATGAGCAGTTCTTC.

This clonotype has a handful of counts. V gene TRBV5-1 combines with J gene TRBJ2-6; D gene uncertain. This CDR3 spans 12 amino acids. V shed 5 bases and J shed 2 bases, with 2 bases lying between them. Germline assignment: CDR1 SGHRS and CDR2 YFSETQ. Here the CDR3 reads CASSTGANVLTF. The CDR3 coding sequence is TGCGCCAGCAGTACTGGGGCCAACGTCCTGACTTTC.

This clonotype has at least ten counts. V is TRBV11-2 and J is TRBJ1-5; TRBD1 is a possible D gene (6 bases). V was pared by 5 bases and J by 6 bases, with 17 bases between. In germline, CDR1 is SGHAT, CDR2 FQNNGV. The CDR3 length is 15 residues. In DNA form, the CDR3 reads TGTGCCAGCAGCCCGGGACACGAAATTTCTCAGCCCCAGCATTTT. As protein: CASSPGHEISQPQHF.

This clonotype was seen many times. The chain carries TRBV5-1 and TRBJ2-3; 8 bases fit TRBD2. The ends lost 0 bases at V and 6 bases at J; junction bases unmatched: 3. The CDR3 contains 14 residues. The germline gives CDR1 SGHRS, CDR2 YFSETQ. The chain's CDR3 is CASSLGLAMDTQYF. The CDR3 DNA reads as TGCGCCAGCAGCTTGGGACTAGCGATGGATACGCAGTATTTT. Using reference TRBV5-1 and TRBJ2-3 for the parts outside the CDR3, the full variable domain is KAGVTQTPRYLIKTRGQQVTLSCSPISGHRSVSWYQQTPGQGLQFLFEYFSETQRNKGNFPGRFSGRQFSNSRSEMNVSTLELGDSALYLCASSLGLAMDTQYFGPGTRLTVL.

The table lists this clonotype with a few counts. This chain connects TRBV5-1 to TRBJ2-3, with D perhaps given as TRBD1 or TRBD2 (6 bases each). Germline CDR1 SGHRS, CDR2 YFSETQ. This CDR3 spans 14 amino acids. V dropped 7 bases and J dropped 6 bases, with 18 bases sitting between them. The DNA for the CDR3 is TGCGCCAGCTCCCGGACCACAGGGAGGGATACGCAGTATTTT. This encodes CASSRTTGRDTQYF.

This clonotype has a handful of counts. This sequence joins TRBV7-3 and TRBJ2-1; D not certain. There are 13 residues in the CDR3. Trimming removed 1 base from V and 12 bases from J, with 13 bases in between. Germline V lookup: CDR1 SGHTA, CDR2 FQGTGA. CDR3 bases: TGTGCCAGCAGCTTAAGCGACACCTTAGCGCAGTTCTTC. Translation gives CASSLSDTLAQFF. The full variable domain, its missing parts supplied by reference TRBV7-3 and TRBJ2-1, is GAGVSQTPSNKVTEKGKYVELRCDPISGHTALYWYRQSLGQGPEFLIYFQGTGAADDSGLPNDRFFAVRPEGSVSTLKIQRTERGDSAVYLCASSLSDTLAQFFGPGTRLTVL.

Remarks on this clonotype: A junction end diverges from the germline sequence, so it may reflect a read error. The chain carries TRBV5-1 and TRBJ2-3; D ambiguous. The CDR3 has 11 residues. Germline V gene sequence: CDR1 SGHRS, CDR2 YFSETQ. In DNA, the CDR3 is TGCTCCAGCAGCTTGGCGGATACGCAGTATTTT. This gives the protein CSSSLADTQYF. Filled out from reference TRBV5-1 and TRBJ2-3, the complete variable domain reads KAGVTQTPRYLIKTRGQQVTLSCSPISGHRSVSWYQQTPGQGLQFLFEYFSETQRNKGNFPGRFSGRQFSNSRSEMNVSTLELGDSALYLCSSSLADTQYFGPGTRLTVL.

This clonotype was observed a few times. The chain couples TRBV7-3 to TRBJ2-7; perhaps D is TRBD1 or TRBD2 (5 bases each). CDR1 is SGHTA, CDR2 FQGTGA, per germline. With 5 bases removed from V and 3 bases from J, the gap between germline ends came to 11 bases. CDR3 length: 13 amino acids. In DNA, the CDR3 is TGTGCCAGCAGCCCGGGACCCATCTACGAGCAGTACTTC. It translates to CASSPGPIYEQYF.

The chain joins TRBV14 to TRBJ2-7; D gene ambiguous. The CDR3 has 13 amino acids. V was pared by 4 bases and J by 3 bases, with 10 bases between. Germline assignment: CDR1 SGHDN and CDR2 FVKESK. CDR3 sequence: CASSPANIYEQYF. The CDR3 DNA reads TGTGCCAGCAGCCCCGCCAACATCTACGAGCAGTACTTC.

This clonotype has at least ten counts. The rearrangement uses TRBV20-1 and TRBJ1-1; D unclear. The V end lost 4 bases, the J end lost 1 base, and 10 bases lay between the germline ends. CDR1 and CDR2 from the germline V gene are DFQATT and SNEGSKA (reference sequence). The CDR3 totals 13 residues. The CDR3 DNA sequence: TGCAGTGCTACACAATCGGGGAACACTGAAGCTTTCTTT. Translating gives CSATQSGNTEAFF.

This clonotype was observed at least ten times. V usage is TRBV6-5 and J usage is TRBJ2-1; 9 nucleotides align to TRBD2. Germline V CDR1 and CDR2: MNHEY, SVGAGI. The CDR3 sequence is 15 residues long. With V trimmed by 2 bases and J by 9 bases, 8 bases remained unmatched. In DNA form, the CDR3 reads TGTGCCAGCAGTTACGCGGCGGGAGGGCCTGGTGAGCAGTTCTTC. Protein sequence: CASSYAAGGPGEQFF.

This clonotype has only a few counts. DNA for the CDR3: TGTGCCAGCAGGACTAGGGGAGATACGCAGTATTTT. It encodes CASRTRGDTQYF. The chain links TRBV7-2 to TRBJ2-3; D might be TRBD2 (6 bases). This CDR3 comprises 12 residues. Germline CDR1 and CDR2: SGHTA and FQGNSA. Trimming removed 6 bases from V and 5 bases from J, with 9 bases in between. The full variable domain, its missing parts supplied by reference TRBV7-2 and TRBJ2-3, is GAGVSQSPSNKVTEKGKDVELRCDPISGHTALYWYRQSLGQGLEFLIYFQGNSAPDKSGLPSDRFSAERTGGSVSTLTIQRTQQEDSAVYLCASRTRGDTQYFGPGTRLTVL.

The chain combines TRBV14 with TRBJ2-1; 10 nucleotides match TRBD2. V dropped 1 base and J dropped 3; count of bases not matched to a gene: 9. Per the germline V gene, CDR1 is SGHDN and CDR2 is FVKESK. The CDR3 runs 18 residues. Here the CDR3 reads CASSQAQPTSGFYNEQFF. The CDR3 DNA reads as TGTGCCAGCAGCCAAGCCCAACCGACTAGCGGGTTCTACAATGAGCAGTTCTTC.

V gene TRBV6-5 combines with J gene TRBJ2-4; 8 nucleotides align to TRBD1. Looked up from germline, CDR1 is MNHEY and CDR2 is SVGAGI. The CDR3 runs 19 residues. J gave up 4 bases and V 2 bases, and 16 bases lay outside the gene matches. For the CDR3, the DNA is TGTGCCAGCAGTTACATGGGACAGGTCTCACCCCGACTAAAAAACATTCAGTACTTC. This sequence encodes CASSYMGQVSPRLKNIQYF.

This chain connects TRBV6-1 to TRBJ1-5; D uncertain. Germline CDR1 MNHNS, CDR2 SASEGT. The CDR3 is 13 amino acids. V was trimmed by 11 bases and J by 0 bases, leaving 11 bases between them. The CDR3 coding sequence is TGTGCCGGAGCAGTCGATAGCAATCAGCCCCAGCATTTT. Translation gives CAGAVDSNQPQHF.

The table lists this clonotype with many counts. The chain is built from TRBV20-1 and TRBJ2-1; D is ambiguous. The CDR3 loop spans 13 amino acids. Germline lookup yields CDR1 DFQATT and CDR2 SNEGSKA (reference sequence). Trimming cost V 8 bases and J 10 bases, with 21 bases left between them. The CDR3, as DNA: TGCAGTCCAGACCCATCCCCAATAAACGAGCAGTTCTTC. Amino acids: CSPDPSPINEQFF.

The gene calls are TRBV5-1 and TRBJ2-3; 8 nucleotides line up with TRBD2. The CDR3 runs 15 residues. V dropped 3 bases and J dropped 2; count of bases not matched to a gene: 5. CDR1 and CDR2 (germline): SGHRS, YFSETQ. The CDR3 bases are TGCGCCAGCAGCTGGGCTAGCGGGTTCACAGATACGCAGTATTTT. Encoded protein: CASSWASGFTDTQYF.

This clonotype has a handful of counts. This sequence joins TRBV6-1 and TRBJ2-1, with TRBD2 as a possible D gene (5 bases). The germline V gene encodes CDR1 MNHNS and CDR2 SASEGT. The ends were cut back, 6 bases at V and 7 bases at J, with 10 bases in the middle. There are 12 residues in the CDR3. The CDR3 reads CASRALVNEQFF. The CDR3 DNA is TGTGCCAGCAGGGCACTAGTGAATGAGCAGTTCTTC.

The sample holds a few counts of this clonotype. This CDR3 is CSASWQENQPQHF. In DNA form, the CDR3 reads TGCAGTGCTAGTTGGCAGGAAAATCAGCCCCAGCATTTT. The genes are TRBV20-1 and TRBJ1-5; D gene ambiguous. Germline values: CDR1 DFQATT, CDR2 SNEGSKA (reference sequence). V gave up 3 bases and J gave up 4 bases, with 10 bases separating them. The CDR3 runs 13 residues.